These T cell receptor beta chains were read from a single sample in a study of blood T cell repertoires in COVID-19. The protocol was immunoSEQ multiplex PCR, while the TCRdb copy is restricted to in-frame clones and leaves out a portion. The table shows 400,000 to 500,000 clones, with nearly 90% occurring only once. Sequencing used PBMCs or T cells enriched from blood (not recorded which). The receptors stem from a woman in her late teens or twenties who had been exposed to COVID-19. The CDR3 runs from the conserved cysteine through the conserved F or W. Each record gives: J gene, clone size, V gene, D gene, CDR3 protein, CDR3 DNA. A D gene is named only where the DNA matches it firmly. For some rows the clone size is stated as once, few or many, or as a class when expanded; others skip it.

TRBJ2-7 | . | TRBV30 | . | CAGLSSYEQYF | TGCGCAGGGTTAAGCTCCTACGAGCAGTACTTC
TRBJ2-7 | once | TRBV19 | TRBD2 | CASSIGLAGAEQYF | TGTGCCAGTAGTATTGGACTAGCGGGAGCCGAGCAGTACTTC
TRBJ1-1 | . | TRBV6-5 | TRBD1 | CASDRVRGTTEAFF | TGTGCCAGCGACAGGGTCAGGGGAACCACTGAAGCTTTCTTT
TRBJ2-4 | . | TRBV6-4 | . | CASSAPLRGTPSIQYF | TGTGCCAGCAGTGCACCCCTCCGCGGGACCCCAAGCATTCAGTACTTC
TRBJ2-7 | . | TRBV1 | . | CTSSQVRSYEQYF | TGCACCAGCAGCCAAGTCCGTTCCTACGAGCAGTACTTC
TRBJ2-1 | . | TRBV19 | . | CASSIRTGGYNEQFF | TGTGCCAGTAGTATCCGGACCGGGGGCTACAATGAGCAGTTCTTC
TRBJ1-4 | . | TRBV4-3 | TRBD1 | CASSQDFGTGGEKLFF | TGCGCCAGCAGCCAAGATTTCGGGACAGGGGGGGAAAAACTGTTTTTT
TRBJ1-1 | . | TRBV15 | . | CATSRDPAGSEAFF | TGTGCCACCAGCAGAGATCCGGCGGGAAGTGAAGCTTTCTTT
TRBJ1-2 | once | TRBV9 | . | CASSVDWESGYTF | TGTGCCAGCAGCGTAGACTGGGAGTCTGGCTACACCTTC
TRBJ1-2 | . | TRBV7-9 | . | CASSLSPGGGDGYTF | TGTGCCAGCAGCTTAAGTCCGGGAGGGGGAGACGGCTACACCTTC
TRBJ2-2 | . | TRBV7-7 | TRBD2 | CASSPVGGELNTGELFF | TGTGCTAGCAGCCCGGTGGGGGGGGAACTGAACACCGGGGAGCTGTTTTTT
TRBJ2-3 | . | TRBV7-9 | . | CASSLLGHTADTQYF | TGTGCCAGCAGCTTATTGGGGCATACAGCGGATACGCAGTATTTT
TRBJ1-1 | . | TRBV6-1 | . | CASSEDRNTEAFF | TGTGCCAGCAGTGAAGACAGGAACACTGAAGCTTTCTTT